This TCR beta chain is from a study of prognosis after radiotherapy for stage I lung cancer. The wider study: Stage I lung tumors that were newly diagnosed and primary were found in fourteen patients, while a few patients had oligometastatic NSCLC after surgical resection of the primary tumor. The patient group consisted of more than 10 men and a handful of women whose ages spanned roughly 50 to 90, median around 74 years.

No patient had prior chemotherapy, radiotherapy or other malignancies, and all were node-negative on CT and PET/CT. Multiplex PCR, run in two rounds, amplified TCR beta CDR3 from genomic DNA. The first round of PCR was done with primers that matched each TRBV and TRBJ gene. TCRdb recomputed calls from the multiplex PCR reads with MiXCR, one row per CDR3 protein. The table records some 38,000 distinct CDR3 sequences, around 22% of them present only once. V dropped 2 bases and J dropped 4; count of bases not matched to a gene: 7. The CDR3 is made up of 15 amino acids. Germline V gene data show CDR1 as LNHNV and CDR2 as YYDKDF (reference sequence). This clonotype was found many times.

Sequences were derived from PBMCs, sampled before or after stereotactic body radiation therapy (not recorded which). This clonotype was obtained from a donor over 45 with non-small cell lung cancer. V gene TRBV15 combines with J gene TRBJ1-2; 7 positions match TRBD1. The DNA for the CDR3 is TGTGCCACCAGCAGACCCCGGGACAGCCTCTATGGCTACACCTTC. Translated: CATSRPRDSLYGYTF.